The rows below give T cell receptor beta chains drawn from one sample of a study of shared clonotypes between healthy human individuals. Libraries were prepared by immunoSEQ multiplex PCR; TCRdb keeps only in-frame clonotypes and omits some of them. The repertoire holds roughly 380,000 clones, 96% seen once, with around 0.3% in the top ten. The sequenced material came from memory CD8+ T cells sorted from blood. The receptor set was obtained from a young man in good health. Each CDR3 is given with its conserved first and last residue. Each record gives: J gene, clone size, D gene, V gene, CDR3 DNA, CDR3 protein. D genes are given only for firm matches. A row's size may be missing; if present it is once, few, many or a size class.

TRBJ2-1 | NA | NA | TRBV12-5 | TGTGCTAGTGGTTTGGACAGAGTACAGGGTCACAATGAGCAGTTCTTC | CASGLDRVQGHNEQFF
TRBJ2-7 | NA | NA | TRBV10-3 | TGTGCCATCAGTCAGGACTCATACGAGCAGTACTTC | CAISQDSYEQYF
TRBJ2-5 | NA | NA | TRBV5-1 | TGCGCCAGCAGGGAAGGAGAGACCCAGTACTTC | CASREGETQYF
TRBJ2-7 | NA | TRBD2 | TRBV6-1 | TGTGCCAGCAGTGAACCTGGACTAGCGTCAGCCTACGAGCAGTACTTC | CASSEPGLASAYEQYF
TRBJ1-2 | NA | NA | TRBV10-3 | TGTGCCATCAGTGATGCTGGGGGCAACTATGGCTACACCTTC | CAISDAGGNYGYTF
TRBJ2-3 | NA | TRBD2 | TRBV5-1 | TGCGCCAGCAGCTTGGCCCCCCCTTATAGCGGGGCAGATACGCAGTATTTT | CASSLAPPYSGADTQYF
TRBJ2-2 | NA | NA | TRBV13 | TGTGCCAGCAGCTTATCCGCCAGGGGTATCGGGGAGCTGTTTTTT | CASSLSARGIGELFF
TRBJ1-5 | NA | NA | TRBV28 | TGTGCCAGCAGTTTTAGGACACGGAGGGGAAGCAATCAGCCCCAGCATTTT | CASSFRTRRGSNQPQHF
TRBJ2-3 | NA | NA | TRBV10-3 | TGTGCCATCAGTGAGTCGAAGCGGGCAGACACAGATACGCAGTATTTT | CAISESKRADTDTQYF
TRBJ1-5 | once | TRBD1 | TRBV28 | TGTGCCAGCAGACCTAGACAGGGGTGGGAGCAGCCCCAGCATTTT | CASRPRQGWEQPQHF
TRBJ2-7 | once | TRBD1 | TRBV19 | TGTGCCAGTAGTCCCGGGACAGGTGCTTCCTACGAGCAGTACTTC | CASSPGTGASYEQYF
TRBJ2-1 | NA | NA | TRBV2 | TGTGCCAGCAGTGACAGAACGGACAATGAGCAGTTCTTC | CASSDRTDNEQFF
TRBJ2-7 | NA | NA | TRBV6-1 | TGTGCCAGCAGTGAACGTGGCAGTGGAGCCGAGCAGTACTTC | CASSERGSGAEQYF
TRBJ1-2 | NA | NA | TRBV4-2 | TGTGCCAGCAGCCAAGGGTTTGGGGGCGCTTACTATGGCTACACCTTC | CASSQGFGGAYYGYTF
TRBJ2-7 | NA | NA | TRBV2 | TGTGCCAGCACCACGGACGAGCAGTACTTC | CASTTDEQYF
TRBJ1-5 | NA | TRBD1 | TRBV28 | TGTGCCAGCAGTTTAGGGACAGGGGGCCAGCCCCAGCATTTT | CASSLGTGGQPQHF
TRBJ1-1 | NA | NA | TRBV30 | TGTGCCTGGCAAGGGAACACTGAAGCTTTCTTT | CAWQGNTEAFF
TRBJ2-2 | NA | NA | TRBV2 | TGTGCCAGCAGCCTACTATGGTCCGGGGAGCTGTTTTTT | CASSLLWSGELFF
TRBJ2-2 | NA | NA | TRBV6-6 | TGTGCCAGCAGTTACTCAGGCCTCACCGGGGAGCTGTTTTTT | CASSYSGLTGELFF
TRBJ2-3 | NA | NA | TRBV4-1 | TGCGCCAGCAGCCCCCATCAGCGGACATCTACGGATACGCAGTATTTT | CASSPHQRTSTDTQYF
TRBJ2-1 | NA | NA | TRBV29-1 | TGCAGCGCTATAGAACAGGAGCAGTTCTTC | CSAIEQEQFF
TRBJ1-4 | NA | NA | TRBV18 | TGTGCCAGCTCACCACAGGGTTGGACGGAAAAACTGTTTTTT | CASSPQGWTEKLFF
TRBJ2-7 | NA | NA | TRBV9 | TGTGCCAGCAGCGCCCGAGCGGGCCCGTACGAGCAGTACTTC | CASSARAGPYEQYF
TRBJ2-7 | few | TRBD1 | TRBV5-1 | TGCGCCAGCAGCTTGGCCGGGACAGGGGGGAGGACCTACGAGCAGTACTTC | CASSLAGTGGRTYEQYF
TRBJ2-5 | once | TRBD2 | TRBV19 | TGTGCCAGTAGTATACGACTAGCGGTAGACGGGACCCAGTACTTC | CASSIRLAVDGTQYF
TRBJ2-1 | few | TRBD2 | TRBV19 | TGTGCCAGTAGTATCGCTAGCGGGGTCAATGAGCAGTTCTTC | CASSIASGVNEQFF
TRBJ2-7 | NA | TRBD1 | TRBV9 | TGTGCCAGCAGCGTCACCGGGACAGAGCCCTACGAGCAGTACTTC | CASSVTGTEPYEQYF
TRBJ2-2 | NA | NA | TRBV7-2 | TGTGCCAGCAGCTTACTCGGAATCGCCGGGGAGCTGTTTTTT | CASSLLGIAGELFF
TRBJ2-7 | NA | NA | TRBV19 | TGTGCCAGTAGTCCCGGCCCTCGAACCTACGAGCAGTACTTC | CASSPGPRTYEQYF
TRBJ2-1 | NA | NA | TRBV19 | TGTGCCAGTAGTATAGGGTTCCTCTCCTACAATGAGCAGTTCTTC | CASSIGFLSYNEQFF
TRBJ2-5 | few | TRBD2 | TRBV27 | TGTGCCAGCAGTCGGCGGGAGCGGGGGAAAGAGACCCAGTACTTC | CASSRRERGKETQYF
TRBJ2-7 | NA | NA | TRBV7-2 | TGTGCCAGCAGCTTGGTACCGGCCCTCTACGAGCAGTACTTC | CASSLVPALYEQYF
TRBJ1-3 | NA | TRBD1 | TRBV28 | TGTGCCAGCAGTTCCCGAGACAGGGTCTCTGGAAACACCATATATTTT | CASSSRDRVSGNTIYF
TRBJ2-6 | once | NA | TRBV19 | TGTGCCAGTAACAGTATGGGCGGCTCTGGGGCCAACGTCCTGACTTTC | CASNSMGGSGANVLTF
TRBJ1-1 | once | TRBD1 | TRBV30 | TGTGCCTGGAGAGTGACAGGGTGGGGGGACACTGAAGCTTTCTTT | CAWRVTGWGDTEAFF
TRBJ2-7 | NA | TRBD2 | TRBV4-1 | TGCGCCAGCAGCCAAGATCCCCTTCTAGCGGGAGTGGGTGAGCAGTACTTC | CASSQDPLLAGVGEQYF
TRBJ1-5 | NA | NA | TRBV4-2 | TGTGCCAGCGGAATAAATCAGCCCCAGCATTTT | CASGINQPQHF
TRBJ1-2 | NA | NA | TRBV10-3 | TGTGCCATCACCCCGACAGGAGCTAACTATGGCTACACCTTC | CAITPTGANYGYTF
TRBJ1-5 | NA | NA | TRBV2 | TGTGCCAGCAGTGTCGTGGAGGGTCAGCCCCAGCATTTT | CASSVVEGQPQHF
TRBJ2-1 | NA | TRBD1 | TRBV11-2 | TGTGCCAGCAGCCAATTGAGGGGGCCCTCCTACAATGAGCAGTTCTTC | CASSQLRGPSYNEQFF
TRBJ2-1 | NA | TRBD2 | TRBV29-1 | TGCAGCGTAGGGGGGGGACTAGCTTCCTACAATGAGCAGTTCTTC | CSVGGGLASYNEQFF
TRBJ2-2 | NA | TRBD2 | TRBV5-1 | TGCGCCAGCAGCTTCCCAGCGGGAGAGGGCACCGGGGAGCTGTTTTTT | CASSFPAGEGTGELFF
TRBJ2-3 | NA | NA | TRBV27 | TGTGCCAGCAGTTTTTCTCCTAGATCCCTCACAGATACGCAGTATTTT | CASSFSPRSLTDTQYF
TRBJ2-4 | NA | NA | TRBV7-3 | TGTGCCAGCAGCGACTCCAGGGGAGAGGGTGAAAACATTCAGTACTTC | CASSDSRGEGENIQYF
TRBJ2-7 | NA | TRBD2 | TRBV28 | TGTGCCACCTTCGGCGGCTCTAGCGGGACCGAGCAGTACTTC | CATFGGSSGTEQYF
TRBJ2-2 | NA | NA | TRBV11-2 | TGTGCCAGCAGCTTAAACCTTGGAGCCGGGGAGCTGTTTTTT | CASSLNLGAGELFF
TRBJ2-1 | NA | TRBD1 | TRBV9 | TGTGCCAGCAGCGCCTACGCGGGACAGGGCTTCGATGAGCAGTTCTTC | CASSAYAGQGFDEQFF
TRBJ2-1 | once | TRBD2 | TRBV2 | TGTGCCAGCAGTGAAGCTAGCGGGAGCCCCAATGAGCAGTTCTTC | CASSEASGSPNEQFF
TRBJ2-2 | NA | TRBD2 | TRBV27 | TGTGCCAGTAGGACTAGCCCCGGGGAGCTGTTTTTT | CASRTSPGELFF
TRBJ1-2 | NA | NA | TRBV28 | TGTGCCACCAATTTCGATAACTATGGCTACACCTTC | CATNFDNYGYTF
TRBJ1-2 | NA | NA | TRBV20-1 | TGCAGTGTGACCCCTCGCTGGGGCTACACCTTC | CSVTPRWGYTF
TRBJ2-5 | NA | NA | TRBV6-1 | TGTGCCAGCGTGCAGGGGGAGGCCGGGCAGACCCAGTACTTC | CASVQGEAGQTQYF
TRBJ2-5 | once | TRBD2 | TRBV5-3 | TGTGCCAGAAGCTCAACCCTTTCAGCGGGAGAGGGAGAGACCCAGTACTTC | CARSSTLSAGEGETQYF
TRBJ2-7 | NA | NA | TRBV28 | TGTGCCAGCAGTCCGACCCTGATTTTTTACGAGCAGTACTTC | CASSPTLIFYEQYF